This T cell receptor beta chain was captured in a study of CD8 T cells in ankylosing spondylitis. There are 15 residues in the CDR3. V gave up 6 bases and J gave up 4 bases; unmatched junction bases: 7. MiXCR, run by TCRdb on the 5' RACE reads, gives a single entry per CDR3 protein. The data show some 87,000 distinct CDR3 sequences, roughly 9.6% seen once. Study-level points and caveats: Reports say disease-linked clones showed up significantly more in matched ankylosing spondylitis synovial fluid. Those disease-linked clones were CD8+; they were also relatively rare in peripheral blood. A TCR beta motif of fewer than ten highly homologous variants seemed to mark ankylosing spondylitis blood. In the blood and synovial fluid of reactive arthritis, some motif variants had been previously reported.

This clonotype occurred many times. What it binds is unknown. The chain combines TRBV12-3 or TRBV12-4 with TRBJ2-1; TRBD2 matches 9 bases. The TCR comes from a male donor with ankylosing spondylitis or in good health (not recorded which). Sequencing input: blood, either unsorted or a sorted T cell fraction (not recorded which). In DNA, the CDR3 is TGTGCCAGCAGACTTAGCGGGGGCCCTTACAATGAGCAGTTCTTC. Its translation: CASRLSGGPYNEQFF.